This T cell receptor beta chain was observed in a study of T-cell reconstitution after alpha-beta-depleted transplantation in children. General study findings and limits: Counts and diversity of T cells one year after transplant came mostly from newly produced T cells. Reportedly, roughly two months post-transplant, alpha-beta T cells arose from several hundred expanded graft clones. There were some patients whose high TCRbeta diversity at day 60 came from surviving recipient T cells and thymic progenitors.

This clonotype occurred a few times. What it binds is not known. This CDR3 contains 14 residues. V shed 4 bases and J shed 3 bases, with 12 bases lying between them. Germline-derived CDR1 and CDR2 are KGHSH and LQKENI. Construction of the TCRbeta library involved unique molecular identifiers. Using its own MiXCR run on the PCR reads, TCRdb lists one record per CDR3 protein. The table lists about 200,000 distinct CDR3 sequences, under 8.5% of them singletons. Sequenced material: PBMCs, taken before TCRalphabeta/CD19-depleted stem cell transplant. This sequence joins TRBV18 and TRBJ1-2, with a weak D call TRBD1 (6 bases). The clonotype comes from a boy between 2 and 15 years old with acute lymphoblastic leukemia, due to receive a stem cell transplant. This CDR3 reads CASSLGSGDYGYTF. For the CDR3, the DNA is TGTGCCAGCTCACTCGGCTCAGGGGACTATGGCTACACCTTC.